This TCR beta chain was documented in a study of CD8 T cells in Susac syndrome. Study results and caveats: Only a relatively small number of individuals were included in the TCR sequencing and HLA analysis.

Random hexamers were used to reverse transcribe the RNA input (about 0.5 to 1 ug). One entry per CDR3 protein results from TCRdb running MiXCR on the immunoSEQ multiplex PCR reads. This sample has about 200,000 distinct CDR3 sequences, with roughly 90% found just once. Comments on this clonotype: The antigen remains unidentified.

Germline V gene data show CDR1 as SGHRS and CDR2 as YFSETQ. The CDR3 is 12 residues long. Blood CD8+ and CD4+ T cells underwent high-throughput TCR beta sequencing. The clonotype originates from a human donor with Susac syndrome. Material for sequencing was CD4+ T cells from PBMCs. The gene calls are TRBV5-1 and TRBJ1-2; no clear D. DNA for the CDR3: TGCTCGGTCACAGATCTCGGCTATGGCTACACCTTC. It specifies CSVTDLGYGYTF. Full variable domain (remainder filled in from reference TRBV5-1 and TRBJ1-2): KAGVTQTPRYLIKTRGQQVTLSCSPISGHRSVSWYQQTPGQGLQFLFEYFSETQRNKGNFPGRFSGRQFSNSRSEMNVSTLELGDSALYLCSVTDLGYGYTFGSGTRLTVV.